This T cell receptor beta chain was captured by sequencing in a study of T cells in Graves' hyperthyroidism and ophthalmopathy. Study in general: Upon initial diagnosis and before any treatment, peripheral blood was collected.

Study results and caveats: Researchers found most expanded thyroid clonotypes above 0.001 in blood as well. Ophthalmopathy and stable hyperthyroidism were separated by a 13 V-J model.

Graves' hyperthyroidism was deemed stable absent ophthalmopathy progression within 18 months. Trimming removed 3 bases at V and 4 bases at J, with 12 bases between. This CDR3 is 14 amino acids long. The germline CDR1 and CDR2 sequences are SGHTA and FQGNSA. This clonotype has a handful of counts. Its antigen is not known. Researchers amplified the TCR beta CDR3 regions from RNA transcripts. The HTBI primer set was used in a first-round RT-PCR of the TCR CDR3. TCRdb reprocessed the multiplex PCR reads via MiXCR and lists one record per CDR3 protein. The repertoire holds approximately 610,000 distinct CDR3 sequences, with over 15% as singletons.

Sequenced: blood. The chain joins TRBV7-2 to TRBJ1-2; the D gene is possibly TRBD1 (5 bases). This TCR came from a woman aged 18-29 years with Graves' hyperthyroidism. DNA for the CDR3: TGTGCCAGCAGCTTTAAGGGGTTGGGCTATGGCTACACCTTC. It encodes CASSFKGLGYGYTF.